Listed below are T cell receptor beta chains from one sample, sequenced in a study of T-cell memory formation after mild COVID-19. Each CDR3 protein gets one entry after TCRdb re-called the 5' RACE reads with MiXCR. This sample has 400,000 to 500,000 distinct CDR3 sequences; less than 25% occur once, and the top ten carry about 10%. Material for sequencing was PBMCs or a T cell subset sorted from them (not recorded which). These receptor sequences come from an adult woman who had mild COVID-19 (a few samples of this study predate the infection). Cell type and time point are not known. Both conserved end residues are part of each CDR3. The D gene is left open where the match is weak. Clone sizes are given selectively: once, few, many, or a class where the clone is expanded.

D gene	V gene	clone size	J gene	CDR3 protein	CDR3 DNA
.	TRBV5-1	.	TRBJ1-1	CASSLPGSGLEAFF	TGCGCCAGCAGCTTGCCAGGGTCGGGCCTTGAAGCTTTCTTT
.	TRBV5-1	few	TRBJ1-6	CASSLSGDANSPLHF	TGCGCCAGCAGCTTGTCCGGGGACGCTAATTCACCCCTCCACTTT
.	TRBV19	many	TRBJ2-2	CATPKETGLTGELFF	TGTGCCACCCCTAAGGAGACGGGACTTACCGGGGAGCTGTTTTTT
TRBD1	TRBV12-3/TRBV12-4	few	TRBJ2-1	CASSLMQGAGEQFF	TGTGCCAGCAGTTTGATGCAGGGGGCAGGTGAGCAGTTCTTC
.	TRBV6-4	few	TRBJ2-2	CASSDSSTGELFF	TGTGCCAGCAGTGACTCGTCCACCGGGGAGCTGTTTTTT
.	TRBV5-1	few	TRBJ1-1	CASSLDTEKAFF	TGCGCCAGCAGCTTGGATACGGAAAAAGCTTTCTTT
.	TRBV2	.	TRBJ2-4	CASSEARGPGGRCAKNIQYF	TGTGCCAGCAGTGAAGCGCGGGGGCCGGGGGGCCGCTGTGCCAAAAACATTCAGTACTTC
.	TRBV29-1	few	TRBJ1-2	CSVVTASGYTF	TGCAGCGTTGTAACAGCGTCTGGCTACACCTTC
.	TRBV5-1	few	TRBJ1-5	CASSLVPGVNQPQHF	TGCGCCAGCAGCTTGGTCCCAGGGGTCAATCAGCCCCAGCATTTT
TRBD2	TRBV29-1	few	TRBJ2-3	CSGAGTSGRARFTDTQYF	TGCAGCGGTGCCGGGACTAGCGGGAGGGCCAGATTCACAGATACGCAGTATTTT
.	TRBV5-1	.	TRBJ1-1	CASSLGVSGTEAFF	TGCGCCAGCAGCTTAGGCGTAAGCGGCACTGAAGCTTTCTTT
TRBD2	TRBV18	many	TRBJ2-7	CASSPPMGEGYEQYF	TGTGCCAGCTCACCCCCTATGGGGGAGGGGTACGAGCAGTACTTC
.	TRBV4-2	few	TRBJ1-5	CASSPSSQGRQPQHF	TGTGCCAGCAGCCCAAGTAGTCAGGGAAGGCAGCCCCAGCATTTT
.	TRBV12-3/TRBV12-4	.	TRBJ1-1	CASTQEYTEAFF	TGTGCCAGCACACAGGAGTACACTGAAGCTTTCTTT
TRBD1	TRBV12-3/TRBV12-4	.	TRBJ1-5	CASSRPGTGSQPQHF	TGTGCCAGCAGCCGGCCTGGGACAGGAAGTCAGCCCCAGCATTTT
.	TRBV12-3/TRBV12-4	many	TRBJ2-5	CASSLEPDPVQYF	TGTGCCAGCAGTTTAGAACCGGACCCCGTCCAGTACTTC
TRBD1	TRBV12-3/TRBV12-4	.	TRBJ1-1	CASRLGTGGSAFF	TGTGCCAGCAGACTCGGGACAGGGGGCTCAGCTTTCTTT
.	TRBV24-1	few	TRBJ2-5	CATSDFKGQETQYF	TGTGCCACCAGTGATTTTAAGGGCCAAGAGACCCAGTACTTC
.	TRBV9	few	TRBJ2-2	CASSVGSGTTGELFF	TGTGCCAGCAGCGTAGGCTCGGGGACGACCGGGGAGCTGTTTTTT
TRBD2	TRBV24-1	few	TRBJ2-2	CATSGSGLNTGELFF	TGTGCCACCAGTGGTAGCGGGTTGAACACCGGGGAGCTGTTTTTT